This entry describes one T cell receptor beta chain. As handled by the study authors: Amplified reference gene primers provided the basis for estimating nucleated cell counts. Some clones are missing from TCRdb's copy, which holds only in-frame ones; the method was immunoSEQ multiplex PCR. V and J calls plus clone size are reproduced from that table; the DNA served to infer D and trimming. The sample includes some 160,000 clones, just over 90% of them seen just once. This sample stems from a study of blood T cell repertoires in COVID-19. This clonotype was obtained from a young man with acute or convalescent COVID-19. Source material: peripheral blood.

The CDR3 nucleotides are TGTGCCAGCAGCGTAGGTTTGCGACAGGGCTTGACTAATGAAAAACTGTTTTTT. Residues: CASSVGLRQGLTNEKLFF. The genes are TRBV9 and TRBJ1-4; the match to TRBD1 covers 7 bases. Germline V lookup: CDR1 SGDLS, CDR2 YYNGEE. The J segment lost 2 bases and the V segment lost 0 bases, leaving 10 bases of the junction unmatched. This CDR3 comprises 18 residues.